One sample yielded the 3 T cell receptor beta chains listed below, sequenced in a study of a mutant IDH1 vaccine in newly diagnosed glioma. Their antigen targets remain unknown. The time point: week 47, end of study. Topical imiquimod was applied with each vaccine dose, which held 300 ug of mutant IDH1 20-mer peptide. Sequencing used immunoSEQ multiplex PCR; TCRdb keeps in-frame clones, though not all of them. The data hold about 94,000 clones, with around nine tenths observed a single time. Sample: PBMCs, taken from a glioma patient whose treatment included an IDH1 peptide vaccine. The receptors here all came from a woman between 50 and 59 years old with glioma.

This clone was seen just once. This sequence joins TRBV18 and TRBJ2-2, with 9 positions matching TRBD2. After removal of 3 bases from V and 4 bases from J, the junction contained 9 bases not matched to a gene. The V gene's germline CDR1 is KGHSH and CDR2 LQKENI. CDR3 length: 17 amino acids. This CDR3 reads CASSPAAGLAGTGELFF. The CDR3 coding sequence is TGTGCCAGCTCACCGGCTGCGGGACTAGCTGGCACCGGGGAGCTGTTTTTT.

The CDR3 nucleotides read TGTGCCAGCAGTTTGGGGGGGGGTACAGGGCCGGGCAATCAGCCCCAGCATTTT. This sequence encodes CASSLGGGTGPGNQPQHF. The V and J genes are TRBV27 and TRBJ1-5, with D possibly TRBD1 on 6 matching bases. Germline V gives CDR1 MNHEY, CDR2 SMNVEV (reference sequence). This CDR3 has 18 residues. The ends were cut back, 3 bases at V and 2 bases at J, with 20 bases in the middle.

This rearrangement joins TRBV27 to TRBJ2-2, with 12 bases lining up with TRBD2. Germline V gene data show CDR1 as MNHEY and CDR2 as SMNVEV (reference sequence). V dropped 6 bases and J dropped 2; count of bases not matched to a gene: 13. CDR3 length: 19 residues. This CDR3 is CASRSRASGRAKNTGELFF. CDR3 sequence (DNA): TGTGCCAGCAGATCGAGGGCTAGCGGGAGGGCAAAAAACACCGGGGAGCTGTTTTTT.